This passage covers 22 T cell receptor beta chains from one sample sequenced in a study of T cells in localized non-small cell lung cancer. Repertoires were generated with immunoSEQ multiplex PCR, while TCRdb's copy carries only in-frame clones and drops some. The profile shows roughly 30,000 clones, around 90% of them singletons. Source: peripheral blood, taken before any cancer treatment. Source of these receptors: a female donor at least 60 years old with stage I lung adenocarcinoma.

This chain connects TRBV6-5 to TRBJ2-1, with no clear D. The CDR3 runs 15 residues. The germline CDR1 and CDR2 sequences are MNHEY and SVGAGI. Between the trimmed V and J ends, which lost 1 base and 5 bases, there was a span of 12 bases. The DNA for the CDR3 is TGTGCCAGCAGTTACTGGCCCCCCTCTCACAATGAGCAGTTCTTC. Encoded protein: CASSYWPPSHNEQFF.

The rearrangement joins TRBV11-2 to TRBJ1-1; TRBD1 is a possible D gene (6 bases). Germline CDR1 SGHAT, CDR2 FQNNGV. The CDR3 is 14 residues long. V lost 2 bases, J lost 0 bases, and 7 bases lay in between. For the CDR3, the DNA is TGTGCCAGCAGCTTACAGGGGTTGAACACTGAAGCTTTCTTT. Amino acids: CASSLQGLNTEAFF.

The rearrangement uses TRBV11-2 and TRBJ2-1; TRBD2 matches 8 bases. CDR3 length: 15 residues. CDR1 and CDR2 (germline): SGHAT, FQNNGV. After removal of 3 bases from V and 6 bases from J, the junction contained 7 bases not matched to a gene. As DNA, the CDR3 is TGTGCCAGCAGCTTCGTCGGGGGGGCCTCCAATGAGCAGTTCTTC. Protein product: CASSFVGGASNEQFF.

The rearrangement links TRBV11-1 to TRBJ2-7, with TRBD1 as a possible D gene (5 bases). Between the trimmed V and J ends, which lost 4 bases and 4 bases, there was a span of 11 bases. CDR1 SGHAT and CDR2 FQDESV come from the germline V gene (reference sequence). The CDR3 contains 13 residues. Here the CDR3 DNA reads TGTGCCAGCAGCTCCCAGGGAAGATACGAGCAGTACTTC. This codes for CASSSQGRYEQYF.

The chain employs TRBV19 and TRBJ2-3; 8 bases agree with TRBD2. Trimming removed 7 bases from V and 2 bases from J; junction bases left unmatched: 5. Per the germline V gene, CDR1 is LNHDA and CDR2 is SQIVND (reference sequence). The CDR3 is made up of 14 amino acids. The CDR3 spells CASNQRGSTDTQYF. The CDR3, as DNA: TGTGCCAGTAATCAGCGGGGGTCCACAGATACGCAGTATTTT.

The CDR3 loop reads CASSASGELQETQYF. CDR3 nucleotide sequence: TGTGCCAGCAGCGCAAGTGGAGAACTCCAAGAGACCCAGTACTTC. The V gene is TRBV13, the J gene TRBJ2-5; D uncertain. The CDR3 sequence is 15 residues long. V lost 5 bases, J lost 1 base, and 14 bases lay in between. Germline V gene sequence: CDR1 PRHDT, CDR2 FYEKMQ (reference sequence).

V and J are TRBV2 and TRBJ1-1; no clear D. Germline V gives CDR1 SNHLY, CDR2 FYNNEI. The CDR3 contains 13 residues. Between the trimmed V and J ends, which lost 7 bases and 1 base, there was a span of 10 bases. CDR3 loop: CASTQQENTEAFF. DNA of the CDR3: TGTGCCAGCACCCAACAAGAGAACACTGAAGCTTTCTTT. Full variable domain (outside the CDR3, taken from reference TRBV2 and TRBJ1-1): EPEVTQTPSHQVTQMGQEVILRCVPISNHLYFYWYRQILGQKVEFLVSFYNNEISEKSEIFDDQFSVERPDGSNFTLKIRSTKLEDSAMYFCASTQQENTEAFFGQGTRLTVV.

The chain combines TRBV5-1 with TRBJ2-1, with 11 nucleotides matching TRBD2. V was pared by 1 base and J by 8 bases, with 14 bases of the junction left unmatched. Per the germline V gene, CDR1 is SGHRS and CDR2 is YFSETQ. The CDR3 length is 18 residues. DNA of the CDR3: TGCGCCAGCAGCTTGTTTGCTAGCGGGAGGATGACCCGCTATGAGCAGTTCTTC. Translated, it gives CASSLFASGRMTRYEQFF.

V usage is TRBV5-1 and J usage is TRBJ1-2; D not resolved. The CDR3 runs to 14 residues. V lost 4 bases, J lost 5 bases, and 15 bases lay in between. Per germline, CDR1 SGHRS and CDR2 YFSETQ. CDR3 DNA sequence: TGCGCCAGCAGCCAACTTACGGGTTCGTATGGCTACACCTTC. It is translated as CASSQLTGSYGYTF. Drawing the rest from reference TRBV5-1 and TRBJ1-2, the complete variable domain is KAGVTQTPRYLIKTRGQQVTLSCSPISGHRSVSWYQQTPGQGLQFLFEYFSETQRNKGNFPGRFSGRQFSNSRSEMNVSTLELGDSALYLCASSQLTGSYGYTFGSGTRLTVV.

This clone showed up just once. This chain links TRBV27 with TRBJ1-5; possibly TRBD1 for D (6 bases). Germline lookup yields CDR1 MNHEY and CDR2 SMNVEV (reference sequence). Trimming shortened V by 3 bases and J by 2 bases, and 26 bases separated the two germline ends. CDR3 size: 20 residues. The CDR3 sequence is CASSFEPLQRQVTRNQPQHF. CDR3 DNA: TGTGCCAGCAGTTTCGAACCCCTCCAAAGACAGGTCACTCGCAATCAGCCCCAGCATTTT.

J is TRBJ1-1 and V is TRBV28, with D perhaps TRBD1 (6 bases). The CDR3 runs 15 residues. Looked up from germline, CDR1 is MDHEN and CDR2 is SYDVKM. The V end was cut by 5 bases, the J end by 0 bases, with 13 bases between. CDR3 nucleotides: TGTGCCAGCAGTCCCCATCAGGGGATGAACACTGAAGCTTTCTTT. Encoded protein: CASSPHQGMNTEAFF.

The rearrangement links TRBV27 to TRBJ2-2; a weak D match, TRBD2 (6 bases). The CDR3 consists of 14 residues. From germline, CDR1 is MNHEY and CDR2 SMNVEV (reference sequence). Between the trimmed V and J ends, which lost 2 bases and 7 bases, there was a span of 11 bases. The CDR3 loop is CASSLRGGIGELFF. Written as DNA, the CDR3 is TGTGCCAGCAGTTTAAGGGGCGGGATCGGGGAGCTGTTTTTT.

CDR3 loop: CASSFGQPSLNQPQHF. In nucleotides, the CDR3 is TGTGCCAGCAGTTTTGGGCAGCCGTCACTTAATCAGCCCCAGCATTTT. The V gene is TRBV6-5, the J gene TRBJ1-5; D gene uncertain. Trimming removed 4 bases from V and 4 bases from J, with 17 bases in between. This CDR3 spans 16 amino acids. Looked up from germline, CDR1 is MNHEY and CDR2 is SVGAGI.

Notes on this clone: Other DNA sequences within the sample encode an identical CDR3. V is TRBV2 and J is TRBJ2-5; perhaps TRBD2 as D (6 bases). This CDR3 is 17 amino acids long. CDR1 and CDR2 (germline): SNHLY, FYNNEI. V lost 0 bases and J lost 5, with 19 bases in between. Here the CDR3 DNA reads TGTGCCAGCAGTGAAGCGCTTCTTGGAGGGGTGGGGGAGACCCAGTACTTC. This sequence encodes CASSEALLGGVGETQYF.

The chain joins TRBV28 to TRBJ1-1, with TRBD1 as a possible D gene (5 bases). V lost 2 bases and J 2 bases, leaving 9 bases between the germline ends. In germline, CDR1 is MDHEN, CDR2 SYDVKM. The CDR3 runs to 14 residues. Here the CDR3 DNA reads TGTGCCAGCAGTTTACAGGGACTAAACACTGAAGCTTTCTTT. It translates to CASSLQGLNTEAFF. Complete variable domain (other parts from reference TRBV28 and TRBJ1-1): DVKVTQSSRYLVKRTGEKVFLECVQDMDHENMFWYRQDPGLGLRLIYFSYDVKMKEKGDIPEGYSVSREKKERFSLILESASTNQTSMYLCASSLQGLNTEAFFGQGTRLTVV.

The chain is built from TRBV2 and TRBJ1-1, with D unclear. This CDR3 comprises 13 residues. Between the trimmed V and J ends, which lost 6 bases and 1 base, there was a span of 9 bases. Looked up from germline, CDR1 is SNHLY and CDR2 is FYNNEI. The CDR3 DNA follows: TGTGCCAGCAGAGGGTTTAGGAACACTGAAGCTTTCTTT. Translated: CASRGFRNTEAFF.

The rearrangement uses TRBV18 and TRBJ2-7; 7 nucleotides agree with TRBD1. The trim removed 0 bases at V and 2 bases at J, leaving 1 base unmatched. The CDR3 loop spans 14 amino acids. The germline V gene has CDR1 KGHSH and CDR2 LQKENI. CDR3 DNA sequence: TGTGCCAGCTCACCACCGGGACAGCCCTACGAGCAGTACTTC. Translating it yields CASSPPGQPYEQYF.

J is TRBJ2-5 and V is TRBV5-1, with a possible D match to TRBD1 (6 bases). With 0 bases removed from V and 5 bases from J, the gap between germline ends came to 11 bases. CDR3 length equals 14 residues. Germline CDR1 SGHRS, CDR2 YFSETQ. The CDR3 loop is CASSLGGQWETQYF. CDR3 DNA: TGCGCCAGCAGCTTGGGGGGGCAGTGGGAGACCCAGTACTTC.

The CDR3, as DNA: TGCGCCAGCAGCTTGGCAGGGGGCGAAGGGTCCACCATATATTTT. This gives the protein CASSLAGGEGSTIYF. This sequence joins TRBV5-1 and TRBJ1-3; 8 bases are shared with TRBD1. Germline assignment: CDR1 SGHRS and CDR2 YFSETQ. The CDR3 length is 15 residues. V lost 0 bases and J lost 9; bases outside the gene matches: 8.

The V gene is TRBV29-1, the J gene TRBJ2-6, with a possible D match to TRBD1 (5 bases). V was clipped by 4 bases and J by 0 bases, with 10 bases between them. The CDR3 length is 15 residues. In germline, CDR1 is SQVTM, CDR2 ANQGSEA. CDR3 residues: CSVGTGASGANVLTF. In nucleotides, the CDR3 is TGCAGCGTTGGTACAGGAGCCTCTGGGGCCAACGTCCTGACTTTC. Filled out from reference TRBV29-1 and TRBJ2-6, the complete variable domain reads SAVISQKPSRDICQRGTSLTIQCQVDSQVTMMFWYRQQPGQSLTLIATANQGSEATYESGFVIDKFPISRPNLTFSTLTVSNMSPEDSSIYLCSVGTGASGANVLTFGAGSRLTVL.

The chain links TRBV5-1 to TRBJ2-3; 8 bases agree with TRBD2. V was clipped by 0 bases and J by 1 base; unmatched bases: 1. Germline V gene sequence: CDR1 SGHRS, CDR2 YFSETQ. This CDR3 contains 15 residues. DNA of the CDR3: TGCGCCAGCAGCTTGGGGCGGGGGGGCACAGATACGCAGTATTTT. Encoded protein: CASSLGRGGTDTQYF.

The V call is TRBV5-1, the J call TRBJ2-5; 10 nucleotides match TRBD2. The germline CDR1 and CDR2 sequences are SGHRS and YFSETQ. V shed 2 bases and J 4 bases; nucleotides not matched to a gene: 5. The CDR3 sequence is 15 residues long. The CDR3 here is CASSLPSGGGETQYF. CDR3 sequence (DNA): TGCGCCAGCAGCTTACCTAGCGGGGGAGGAGAGACCCAGTACTTC.